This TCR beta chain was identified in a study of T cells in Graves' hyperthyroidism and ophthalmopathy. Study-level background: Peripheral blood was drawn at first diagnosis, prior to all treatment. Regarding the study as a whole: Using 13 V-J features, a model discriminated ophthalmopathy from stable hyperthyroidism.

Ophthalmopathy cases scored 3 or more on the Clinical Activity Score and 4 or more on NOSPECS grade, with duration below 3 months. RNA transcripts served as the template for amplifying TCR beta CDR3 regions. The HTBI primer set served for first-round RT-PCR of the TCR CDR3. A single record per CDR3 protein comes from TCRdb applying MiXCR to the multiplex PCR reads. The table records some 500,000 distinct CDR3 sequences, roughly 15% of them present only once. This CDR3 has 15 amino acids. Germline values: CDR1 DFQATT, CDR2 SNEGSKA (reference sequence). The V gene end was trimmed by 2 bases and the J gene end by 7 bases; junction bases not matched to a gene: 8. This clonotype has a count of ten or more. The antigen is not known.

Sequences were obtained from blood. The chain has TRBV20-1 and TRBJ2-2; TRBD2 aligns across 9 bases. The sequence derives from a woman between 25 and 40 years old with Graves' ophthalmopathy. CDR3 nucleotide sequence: TGCAGTGCTAGACCAAGCGGGAGGACCGTCGGGGAGCTGTTTTTT. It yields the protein CSARPSGRTVGELFF.